There are a few counts of the clone carrying this T cell receptor (beta chain). Its antigen remains unidentified. The sample is drawn from a study of response to subunit inactivated influenza vaccine. Findings and limits, study-wide: Few new T cells, the authors suggested, are recruited by each seasonal influenza vaccination.

From the RT-PCR reads, TCRdb called clonotypes with MiXCR, one entry per CDR3 protein. The repertoire consists of more than 550,000 distinct CDR3 sequences, with about 10% occurring once and the leading ten covering 10%. CDR3 length equals 15 residues. Trimming stripped 2 bases from V and 2 bases from J, with 12 bases between. Germline assignment: CDR1 SGDLS and CDR2 YYNGEE. This specimen was PBMCs from blood, taken on the day of vaccination. V usage is TRBV9 and J usage is TRBJ2-3; unclear D gene. This receptor was taken from a man aged 50-60 years who received an inactivated influenza vaccine. The CDR3 DNA follows: TGTGCCAGCAGCGTCGCCCCCGGAACCACAGATACGCAGTATTTT. It specifies CASSVAPGTTDTQYF.